This passage covers 10 T cell receptor beta chains from one sample sequenced in a study of T cells in Graves' hyperthyroidism and ophthalmopathy. From RNA transcripts, TCR beta CDR3 regions were amplified. TCR CDR3 regions were first amplified by RT-PCR with HTBI primers. MiXCR, applied by TCRdb to the multiplex PCR reads, yields one record per CDR3 protein. The sample lists about 640,000 distinct CDR3 sequences; less than 25% were seen once. Sample: blood. The receptors were gathered from a man younger than 40 with Graves' ophthalmopathy.

This clonotype was seen only a few times. The chain joins TRBV28 to TRBJ2-7; 8 bases fit TRBD2. V was clipped by 1 base and J by 2 bases; unmatched bases: 1. Per the germline V gene, CDR1 is MDHEN and CDR2 is SYDVKM. This CDR3 contains 14 residues. The CDR3 DNA reads TGTGCCAGCAGTTTATCAGCGGGGGCCTACGAGCAGTACTTC. Translation: CASSLSAGAYEQYF.

This clonotype was counted many times. V is TRBV6-1 and J is TRBJ2-2, with unresolved D. The CDR3 loop spans 15 amino acids. Germline lookup yields CDR1 MNHNS and CDR2 SASEGT. Trimming removed 6 bases at V and 8 bases at J, with 19 bases between. In DNA form, the CDR3 reads TGTGCCAGCAGCACCGGTAGAGGCGTCCTTGGGGAGCTGTTTTTT. Translated, it gives CASSTGRGVLGELFF.

This clonotype was seen ten or more times. CDR3: CASSFQGRNEQFF. The CDR3 DNA reads TGTGCCAGCAGTTTCCAGGGACGGAATGAGCAGTTCTTC. The gene calls are TRBV12-3 or TRBV12-4 and TRBJ2-1, with D possibly being TRBD1 or TRBD2 (5 bases each). CDR3 length: 13 amino acids. Trimming left V 3 bases short and J 7 bases short, with 10 bases between.

The J gene is TRBJ1-5, the V gene TRBV19; D is unclear. CDR1 and CDR2 (germline): LNHDA, SQIVND (reference sequence). The CDR3 sequence is 13 residues long. Between the trimmed V and J ends, which lost 3 bases and 5 bases, there was a span of 8 bases. The CDR3 region is CASSMDADQPQHF. DNA of the CDR3: TGTGCCAGTAGTATGGACGCGGATCAGCCCCAGCATTTT.

This chain joins TRBV10-3 and TRBJ1-1; a weak D match, TRBD1 (5 bases). Germline loops: CDR1 ENHRY, CDR2 SYGVKD. This CDR3 has 14 amino acids. Trimming left V 3 bases short and J 3 bases short, with 11 bases between. The CDR3 DNA reads TGTGCCATCAGTGAAACGGGGACCGACACTGAAGCTTTCTTT. It specifies CAISETGTDTEAFF.

This clonotype has a count of ten or more. The rearrangement uses TRBV11-2 and TRBJ2-5, with 7 nucleotides matching TRBD1. Per germline, CDR1 SGHAT and CDR2 FQNNGV. Unmatched junction bases numbered 7, after V lost 1 base and J lost 5 bases. This CDR3 region has 15 residues. DNA for the CDR3: TGTGCCAGCAGCTTAGGACAGGGTAGGACGGAGACCCAGTACTTC. Its protein product is CASSLGQGRTETQYF. Looking up the rest from reference TRBV11-2 and TRBJ2-5 gives the full variable domain: EAGVAQSPRYKIIEKRQSVAFWCNPISGHATLYWYQQILGQGPKLLIQFQNNGVVDDSQLPKDRFSAERLKGVDSTLKIQPAKLEDSAVYLCASSLGQGRTETQYFGPGTRLLVL.

The chain carries TRBV10-3 and TRBJ1-2; 11 bases are shared with TRBD1. The CDR3 extends over 13 amino acids. Per germline, CDR1 ENHRY and CDR2 SYGVKD. Trimming took 6 bases from V and 7 from J; bases not matched to a gene: 4. CDR3 loop: CAISRDRGFGYTF. The DNA of the CDR3 is TGTGCCATCAGCAGGGACAGGGGGTTTGGCTACACCTTC.

The genes are TRBV7-8 and TRBJ2-1; 8 bases are a match to TRBD1. This CDR3 contains 14 residues. J gave up 3 bases and V 4 bases, and 2 bases lay outside the gene matches. Germline V gene lookup returns CDR1 SGHVS and CDR2 FQNEAQ. CDR3 protein: CASSSRGLYNEQFF. The CDR3 DNA follows: TGTGCCAGCAGCTCCAGGGGGCTCTACAATGAGCAGTTCTTC.

This clonotype has a count of ten or more. The chain couples TRBV7-8 to TRBJ2-7; no clear D. The V and J ends lost 1 base and 3 bases respectively, with 10 bases between them. The CDR3 consists of 14 residues. CDR1 is SGHVS and CDR2 is FQNEAQ in the germline V gene. The DNA of the CDR3 is TGTGCCAGCAGCTTAGATCCGGGTAACTACGAGCAGTACTTC. Translated, it gives CASSLDPGNYEQYF.

A few counts support this clonotype. The chain carries TRBV9 and TRBJ2-7; D is unclear. Per germline, CDR1 SGDLS and CDR2 YYNGEE. Trimming removed 0 bases at V and 2 bases at J, with 6 bases between. The CDR3 is 13 amino acids. CDR3 region: CASSVGVAYEQYF. CDR3 in DNA: TGTGCCAGCAGCGTAGGTGTAGCCTACGAGCAGTACTTC.